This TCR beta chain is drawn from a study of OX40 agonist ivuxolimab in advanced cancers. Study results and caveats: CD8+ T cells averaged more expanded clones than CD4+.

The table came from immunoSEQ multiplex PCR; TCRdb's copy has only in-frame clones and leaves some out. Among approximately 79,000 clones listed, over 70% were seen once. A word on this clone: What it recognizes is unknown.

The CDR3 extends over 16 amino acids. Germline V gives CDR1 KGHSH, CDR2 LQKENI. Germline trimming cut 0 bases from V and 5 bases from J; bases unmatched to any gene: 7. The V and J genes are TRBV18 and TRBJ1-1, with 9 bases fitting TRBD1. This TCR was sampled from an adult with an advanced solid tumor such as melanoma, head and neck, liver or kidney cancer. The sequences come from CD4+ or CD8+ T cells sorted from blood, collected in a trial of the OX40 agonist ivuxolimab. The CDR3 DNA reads TGTGCCAGCTCACCACCCCTTCCACAGGGGGCAACTGAAGCTTTCTTT. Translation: CASSPPLPQGATEAFF.